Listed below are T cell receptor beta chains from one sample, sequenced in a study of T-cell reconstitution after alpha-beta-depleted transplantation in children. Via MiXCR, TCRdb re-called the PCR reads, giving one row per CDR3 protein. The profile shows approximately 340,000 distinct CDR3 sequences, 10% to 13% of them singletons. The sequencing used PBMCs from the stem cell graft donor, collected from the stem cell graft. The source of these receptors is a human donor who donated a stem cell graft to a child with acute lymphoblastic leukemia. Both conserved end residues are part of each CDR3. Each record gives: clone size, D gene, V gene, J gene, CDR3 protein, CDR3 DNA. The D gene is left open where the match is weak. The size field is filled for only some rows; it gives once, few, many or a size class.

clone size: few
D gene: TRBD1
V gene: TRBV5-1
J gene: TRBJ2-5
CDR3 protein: CASKRGTGAQETQYF
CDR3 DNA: TGCGCCAGCAAGAGAGGGACAGGGGCTCAAGAGACCCAGTACTTC

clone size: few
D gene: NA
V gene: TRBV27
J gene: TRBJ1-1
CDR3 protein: CASTAVSSGDTEAFF
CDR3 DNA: TGTGCCAGCACCGCGGTGTCGTCTGGGGACACTGAAGCTTTCTTT

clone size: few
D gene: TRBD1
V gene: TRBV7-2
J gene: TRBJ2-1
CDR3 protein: CASSSQGASYNEQFF
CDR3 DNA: TGTGCCAGCAGCTCACAGGGGGCGTCCTACAATGAGCAGTTCTTC

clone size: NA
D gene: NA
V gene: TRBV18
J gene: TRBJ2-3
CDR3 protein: CASSPRTALSTDTQYF
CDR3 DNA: TGTGCCAGCTCACCTCGGACTGCCCTCAGCACAGATACGCAGTATTTT

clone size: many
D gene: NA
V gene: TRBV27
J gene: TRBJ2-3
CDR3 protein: CASRLLATDTQYF
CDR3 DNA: TGTGCCAGCAGGCTACTAGCCACAGATACGCAGTATTTT

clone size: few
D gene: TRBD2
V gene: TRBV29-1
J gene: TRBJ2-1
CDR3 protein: CSVLSRAAGGSYNEQFF
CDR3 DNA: TGCAGCGTTTTATCGCGGGCGGCGGGAGGCTCCTACAATGAGCAGTTCTTC

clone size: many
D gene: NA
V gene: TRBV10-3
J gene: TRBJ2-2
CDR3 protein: CAINGGPGELFF
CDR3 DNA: TGTGCCATCAACGGGGGCCCCGGGGAGCTGTTTTTT

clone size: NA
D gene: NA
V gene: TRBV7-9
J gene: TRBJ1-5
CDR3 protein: CASSPDGGRFQPQHF
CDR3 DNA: TGTGCCAGCAGCCCCGATGGGGGCAGATTTCAGCCCCAGCATTTT

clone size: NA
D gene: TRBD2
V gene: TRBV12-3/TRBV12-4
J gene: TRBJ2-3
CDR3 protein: CASSTSGPSTDTQYF
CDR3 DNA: TGTGCCAGCAGTACTAGCGGGCCTAGCACAGATACGCAGTATTTT

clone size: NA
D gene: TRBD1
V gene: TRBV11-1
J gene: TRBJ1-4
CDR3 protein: CASSSIRQGLSTNEKLFF
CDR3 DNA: TGTGCCAGCAGCTCCATCCGACAGGGTCTATCGACTAATGAAAAACTGTTTTTT

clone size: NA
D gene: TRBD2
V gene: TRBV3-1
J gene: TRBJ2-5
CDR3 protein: CATCQVLAGGTSRETQYF
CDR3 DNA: TGTGCCACCTGCCAAGTACTAGCGGGAGGCACCTCCCGAGAGACCCAGTACTTC

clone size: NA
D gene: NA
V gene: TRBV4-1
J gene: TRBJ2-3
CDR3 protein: CASSQDARGITETQYF
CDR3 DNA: TGCGCCAGCAGCCAAGATGCGCGGGGAATCACGGAAACGCAGTATTTT

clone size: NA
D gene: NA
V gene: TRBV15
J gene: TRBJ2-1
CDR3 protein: CATSNPGQPVFGRGTYNEQFF
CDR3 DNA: TGTGCCACCAGCAATCCCGGACAGCCTGTTTTCGGGAGAGGCACCTACAATGAGCAGTTCTTC

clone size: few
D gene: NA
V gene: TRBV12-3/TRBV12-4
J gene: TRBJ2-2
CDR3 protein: CASSRIWRENTGELFF
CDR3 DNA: TGTGCCAGCAGTCGCATATGGCGGGAGAACACCGGGGAGCTGTTTTTT

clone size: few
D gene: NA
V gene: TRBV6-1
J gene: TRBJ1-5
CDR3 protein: CASANRAQPQHF
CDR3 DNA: TGTGCCAGCGCCAACAGGGCTCAGCCCCAGCATTTT

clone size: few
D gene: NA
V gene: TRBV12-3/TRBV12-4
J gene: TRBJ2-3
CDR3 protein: CASSAGRLYTDTQYF
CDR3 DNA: TGTGCCAGCAGTGCCGGAAGACTCTACACAGATACGCAGTATTTT

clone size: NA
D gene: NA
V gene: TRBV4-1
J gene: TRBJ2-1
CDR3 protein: CASSQDFGNEQFF
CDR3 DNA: TGCGCCAGCAGCCAAGATTTCGGCAATGAGCAGTTCTTC

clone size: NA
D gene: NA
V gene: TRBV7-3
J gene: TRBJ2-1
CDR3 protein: CASSQGLSSYNEQFF
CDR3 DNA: TGTGCCAGCAGCCAAGGTCTGAGCTCCTACAATGAGCAGTTCTTC

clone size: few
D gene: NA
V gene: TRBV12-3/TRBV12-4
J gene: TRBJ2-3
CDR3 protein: CASTPPGTVTDTQYF
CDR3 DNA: TGTGCCAGCACTCCACCGGGTACCGTCACAGATACGCAGTATTTT

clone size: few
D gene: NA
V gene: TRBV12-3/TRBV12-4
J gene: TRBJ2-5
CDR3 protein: CASRYRDGYQETQYF
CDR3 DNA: TGTGCCAGCAGATACCGGGACGGATACCAAGAGACCCAGTACTTC

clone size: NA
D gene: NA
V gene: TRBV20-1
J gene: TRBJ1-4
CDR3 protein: CSAVQGSDEKLFF
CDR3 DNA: TGCAGTGCAGTTCAGGGGAGTGACGAAAAACTGTTTTTT

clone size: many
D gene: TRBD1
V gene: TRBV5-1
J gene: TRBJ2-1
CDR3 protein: CASSPGTGGGEQFF
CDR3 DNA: TGCGCCAGCAGCCCCGGGACAGGGGGAGGAGAGCAGTTCTTC

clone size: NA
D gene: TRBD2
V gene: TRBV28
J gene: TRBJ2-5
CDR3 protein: CASTRGLAGARETQYF
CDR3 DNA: TGTGCCAGCACTAGGGGACTAGCGGGAGCGCGAGAGACCCAGTACTTC

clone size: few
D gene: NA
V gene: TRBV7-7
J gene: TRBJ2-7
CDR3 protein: CASSPTGAEEQYF
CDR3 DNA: TGTGCTAGCAGCCCTACCGGAGCTGAGGAGCAGTACTTC

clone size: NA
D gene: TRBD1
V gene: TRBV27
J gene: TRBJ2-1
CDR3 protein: CASSLETGIYNDQFF
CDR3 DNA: TGTGCCAGCAGTTTAGAGACAGGGATATACAATGACCAGTTCTTC

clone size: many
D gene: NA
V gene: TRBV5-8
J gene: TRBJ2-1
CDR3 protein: CASGAVGEQFF
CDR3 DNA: TGTGCCAGCGGGGCCGTCGGTGAGCAGTTCTTC

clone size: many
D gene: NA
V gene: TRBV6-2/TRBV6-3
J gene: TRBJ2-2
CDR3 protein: CASSGTVKNTGELFF
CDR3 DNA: TGTGCCAGCAGTGGGACGGTAAAGAACACCGGGGAGCTGTTTTTT

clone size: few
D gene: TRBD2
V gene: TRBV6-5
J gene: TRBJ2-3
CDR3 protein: CASSFPSSGSEPDTQYF
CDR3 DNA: TGTGCCAGCAGTTTCCCGTCTAGCGGGAGTGAGCCAGATACGCAGTATTTT

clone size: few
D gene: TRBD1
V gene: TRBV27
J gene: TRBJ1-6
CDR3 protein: CASSLMAGGFYNSPLHF
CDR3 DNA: TGTGCCAGCAGTTTAATGGCAGGGGGCTTTTATAATTCACCCCTCCACTTT

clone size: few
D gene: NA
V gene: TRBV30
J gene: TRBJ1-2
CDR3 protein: CAWRVSNYGYTF
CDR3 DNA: TGTGCCTGGAGGGTTTCGAACTATGGCTACACCTTC

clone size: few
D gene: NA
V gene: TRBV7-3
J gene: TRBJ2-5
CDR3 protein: CASSPYSGRRETQYF
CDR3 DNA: TGTGCCAGCAGCCCCTATTCGGGGAGGAGGGAGACCCAGTACTTC

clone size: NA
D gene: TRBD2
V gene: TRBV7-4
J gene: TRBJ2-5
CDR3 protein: CASSLVGSGRSSGETQYF
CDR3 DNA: TGTGCCAGCAGCTTAGTGGGTAGCGGGAGATCTTCGGGAGAGACCCAGTACTTC

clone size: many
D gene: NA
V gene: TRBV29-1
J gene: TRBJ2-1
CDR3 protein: CSGDNEQFF
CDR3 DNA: TGCAGCGGGGACAATGAGCAGTTCTTC

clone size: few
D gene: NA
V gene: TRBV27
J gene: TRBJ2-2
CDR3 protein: CASSPRLYTANTGELFF
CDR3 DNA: TGTGCCAGCAGTCCCCGGCTGTATACGGCGAACACCGGGGAGCTGTTTTTT

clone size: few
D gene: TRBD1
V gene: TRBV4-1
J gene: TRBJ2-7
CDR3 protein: CASSQATGGAYEQYF
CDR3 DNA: TGCGCCAGCAGCCAAGCTACAGGGGGCGCGTACGAGCAGTACTTC

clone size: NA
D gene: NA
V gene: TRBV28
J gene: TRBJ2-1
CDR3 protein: CASSTSSGTCFF
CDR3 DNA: TGTGCCAGCAGCACTTCTTCGGGGACCTGCTTCTTC

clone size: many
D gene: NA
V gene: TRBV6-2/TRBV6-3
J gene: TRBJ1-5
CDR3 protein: CASSPQGENQPQHF
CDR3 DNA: TGTGCCAGCAGTCCCCAGGGAGAGAATCAGCCCCAGCATTTT

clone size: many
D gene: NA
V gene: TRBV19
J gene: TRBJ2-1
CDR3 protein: CASSNYNEQFF
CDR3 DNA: TGTGCCAGTAGCAACTACAATGAGCAGTTCTTC

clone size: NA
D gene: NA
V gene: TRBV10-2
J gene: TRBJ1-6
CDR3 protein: CASKAEGNSPLHF
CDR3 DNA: TGCGCCAGCAAGGCGGAGGGGAATTCACCCCTCCACTTT

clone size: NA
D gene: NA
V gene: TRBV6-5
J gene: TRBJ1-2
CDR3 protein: CASSSRPVWLNYGYTF
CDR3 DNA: TGTGCCAGCAGTTCCCGACCCGTTTGGCTTAACTATGGCTACACCTTC

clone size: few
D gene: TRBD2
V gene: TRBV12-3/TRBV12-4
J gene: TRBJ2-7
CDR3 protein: CASSHGTSGDKYF
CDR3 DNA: TGTGCCAGCAGCCATGGGACTAGCGGAGATAAGTACTTC

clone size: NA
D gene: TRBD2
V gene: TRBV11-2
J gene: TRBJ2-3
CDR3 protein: CASSSRWGLPSGRNTDTQYF
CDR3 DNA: TGTGCCAGCTCTAGTCGCTGGGGATTGCCTAGCGGGAGGAACACAGATACGCAGTATTTT

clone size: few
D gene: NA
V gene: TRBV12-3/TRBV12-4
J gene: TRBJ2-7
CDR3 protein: CASSFGRKSYEQYF
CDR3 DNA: TGTGCCAGCAGTTTCGGACGTAAGTCCTACGAGCAGTACTTC

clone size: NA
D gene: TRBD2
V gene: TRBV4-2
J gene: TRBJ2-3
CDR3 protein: CAGSGGGSTDTQYF
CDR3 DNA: TGTGCCGGGTCCGGCGGGGGGAGCACAGATACGCAGTATTTT

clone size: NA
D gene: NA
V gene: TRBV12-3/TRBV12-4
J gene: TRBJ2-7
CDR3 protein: CASSLFRDGSYEQYF
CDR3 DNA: TGTGCCAGCAGTTTATTCCGGGACGGATCGTACGAGCAGTACTTC

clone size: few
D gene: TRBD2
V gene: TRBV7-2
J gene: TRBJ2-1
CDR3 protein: CASSSDLRLAGNEQFF
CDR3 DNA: TGTGCCAGCAGCTCCGACCTTAGACTAGCAGGCAATGAGCAGTTCTTC

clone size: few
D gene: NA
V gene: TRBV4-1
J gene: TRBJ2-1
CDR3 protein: CASTHSALSSEQFF
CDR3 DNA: TGCGCCAGCACCCACTCAGCTTTATCTAGTGAGCAGTTCTTC

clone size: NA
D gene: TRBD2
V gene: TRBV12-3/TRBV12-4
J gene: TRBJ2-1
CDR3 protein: CASRTGTTQTEQFF
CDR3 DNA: TGTGCCAGCAGGACCGGGACTACTCAGACTGAGCAGTTCTTC

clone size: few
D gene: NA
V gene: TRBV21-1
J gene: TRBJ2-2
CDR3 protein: CASSKRRELAGVTGELFF
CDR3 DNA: TGTGCCAGCAGCAAAAGGCGGGAACTAGCGGGAGTTACCGGGGAGCTGTTTTTT

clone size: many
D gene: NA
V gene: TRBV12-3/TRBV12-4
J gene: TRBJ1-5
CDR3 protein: CASSLGGTQPQHF
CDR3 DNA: TGTGCCAGCAGTTTGGGGGGTACACAGCCCCAGCATTTT

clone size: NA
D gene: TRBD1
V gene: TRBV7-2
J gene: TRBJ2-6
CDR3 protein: CASSFGTGGSGANVLTF
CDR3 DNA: TGTGCCAGCAGCTTTGGGACAGGGGGCTCTGGGGCCAACGTCCTGACTTTC

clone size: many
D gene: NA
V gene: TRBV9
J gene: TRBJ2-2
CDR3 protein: CASSVAGANTGELFF
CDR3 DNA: TGTGCCAGCAGCGTAGCGGGAGCGAACACCGGGGAGCTGTTTTTT

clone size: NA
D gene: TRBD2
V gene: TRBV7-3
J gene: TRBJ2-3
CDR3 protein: CASSPRTSGLSSTDTQYF
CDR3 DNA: TGTGCCAGCAGCCCCAGGACTAGCGGACTTTCTAGCACAGATACGCAGTATTTT

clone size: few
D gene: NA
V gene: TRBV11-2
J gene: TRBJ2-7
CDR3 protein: CASSPARGASYEQYF
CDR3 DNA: TGTGCCAGCAGCCCCGCGAGGGGGGCGTCCTACGAGCAGTACTTC

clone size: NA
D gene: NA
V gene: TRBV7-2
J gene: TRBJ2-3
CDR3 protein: CASSFDAIGTDTQYF
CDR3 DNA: TGTGCCAGCAGCTTCGACGCTATTGGTACAGATACGCAGTATTTT

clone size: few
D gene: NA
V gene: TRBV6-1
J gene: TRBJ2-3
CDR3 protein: CASSQLRETDTQYF
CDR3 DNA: TGTGCCAGCAGTCAACTACGTGAGACAGATACGCAGTATTTT

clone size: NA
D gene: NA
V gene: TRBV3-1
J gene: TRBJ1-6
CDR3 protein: CASSERGKIRGLALHF
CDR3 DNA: TGTGCCAGCAGCGAAAGAGGAAAGATTCGCGGGTTGGCCCTCCACTTT

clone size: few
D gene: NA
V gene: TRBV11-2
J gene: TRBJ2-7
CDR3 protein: CASSSNRDNFEQYF
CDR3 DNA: TGTGCCAGCAGCTCGAACCGGGACAACTTCGAGCAGTACTTC

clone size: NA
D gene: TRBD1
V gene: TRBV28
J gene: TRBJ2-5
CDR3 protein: CASSSSGTGDETQYF
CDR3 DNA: TGTGCCAGCAGTTCCTCCGGGACAGGGGATGAGACCCAGTACTTC